Presented here are 3 T cell receptor beta chains from one specimen sequenced in a study of T cells in narcolepsy. TCRdb keeps only in-frame clones here, not all; method: immunoSEQ multiplex PCR. Of approximately 40,000 clones listed, more than 70% are singletons. Sequencing was done on a sample of CD45RA- memory CD4+ T cells from PBMCs. The receptor set was obtained from a human donor with narcolepsy.

The genes are TRBV18 and TRBJ1-5; possibly TRBD1 for D (5 bases). Germline CDR1 reads KGHSH; CDR2 reads LQKENI. The CDR3 is 15 residues long. Trimming cost V 2 bases and J 5 bases, with 13 bases left between them. Here the CDR3 DNA reads TGTGCCAGCTCACCAATTGGTCAGGGATATCAGCCCCAGCATTTT. Its translation: CASSPIGQGYQPQHF.

The V call is TRBV11-2, the J call TRBJ2-5; 8 bases are shared with TRBD2. Trimming cost V 5 bases and J 2 bases; bases outside gene matches: 7. From germline, CDR1 is SGHAT and CDR2 FQNNGV. CDR3 length: 15 residues. The CDR3 is CASSPTSALQETQYF. The CDR3 coding sequence is TGTGCCAGCAGCCCGACTAGCGCACTACAAGAGACCCAGTACTTC.

V gene TRBV7-3 combines with J gene TRBJ2-2; tentative D call: TRBD2 (5 bases). The CDR3 consists of 13 residues. The V end was cut by 5 bases, the J end by 7 bases, with 11 bases between. From germline, CDR1 is SGHTA and CDR2 FQGTGA. The CDR3, as DNA: TGTGCCAGCAGCCAGGCGGGTCACGGGGAGCTGTTTTTT. Protein: CASSQAGHGELFF.